These 21 T cell receptor beta chains share one sample of origin, sequenced in a study of blood T cell repertoires in COVID-19. Generated by immunoSEQ multiplex PCR, the TCRdb table keeps only in-frame clones and is missing some. The table shows about 240,000 clones, with roughly 85% occurring only once. Sequenced: peripheral blood. The receptors originated from a woman aged 18-29 years with acute or convalescent COVID-19.

The chain carries TRBV28 and TRBJ2-1, with D hard to call. Germline CDR1 is MDHEN and CDR2 is SYDVKM. V lost 8 bases and J 2 bases, leaving 13 bases between the germline ends. This CDR3 has 14 amino acids. In nucleotides, the CDR3 is TGTGCCAGCGTAGGAGTTACCCCCTACAATGAGCAGTTCTTC. Protein: CASVGVTPYNEQFF.

The CDR3, as DNA: TGTGCCAGCTCAACATCAGCCGGGACAGACAACTATGGCTACACCTTC. Translation: CASSTSAGTDNYGYTF. This chain links TRBV18 with TRBJ1-2, with 7 positions matching TRBD1. Germline V gene data show CDR1 as KGHSH and CDR2 as LQKENI. This CDR3 has 16 residues. V was pared by 5 bases and J by 2 bases, with 11 bases of the junction left unmatched.

The V and J genes are TRBV6-4 and TRBJ2-2; 7 bases fit TRBD2. V was pared by 8 bases and J by 7 bases, with 4 bases of the junction left unmatched. Germline values: CDR1 MRHNA, CDR2 SNTAGT. The CDR3 totals 12 residues. The CDR3 sequence: CASGSGNGELFF. The CDR3, as DNA: TGTGCCAGCGGAAGCGGGAACGGGGAGCTGTTTTTT.

The V and J genes are TRBV28 and TRBJ2-1, with 14 positions matching TRBD2. The CDR3 runs to 13 residues. Trimming removed 8 bases from V and 10 bases from J; junction bases left unmatched: 4. Per germline, CDR1 MDHEN and CDR2 SYDVKM. In nucleotides, the CDR3 is TGTGCCAGCCGACTAGCGGGAGGGGTCGAGCAGTTCTTC. Translation: CASRLAGGVEQFF.

This clone has more than one count but fewer than ten. The chain uses TRBV7-8 and TRBJ2-7, with TRBD2 matching 11 bases. The CDR3 runs 15 residues. Germline trimming cut 1 base from V and 10 bases from J; bases unmatched to any gene: 9. From germline, CDR1 is SGHVS and CDR2 FQNEAQ. In DNA form, the CDR3 reads TGTGCCAGCAGCTTAGGTCCGTTAGCGGGAGGGCCTCAGTACTTC. It codes for CASSLGPLAGGPQYF.

This chain connects TRBV5-1 to TRBJ2-5; 11 bases line up with TRBD2. The CDR3 totals 17 residues. The junction had 9 bases not matched to a gene; V was cut back by 3 bases and J by 2 bases. CDR1 and CDR2 (germline): SGHRS, YFSETQ. CDR3 loop: CASSSGLAGRLQETQYF. The CDR3 coding sequence is TGCGCCAGCAGCTCCGGACTAGCGGGCAGACTGCAAGAGACCCAGTACTTC.

This chain joins TRBV5-6 and TRBJ2-7; TRBD1 agrees at 10 bases. CDR1 SGHDT and CDR2 YYEEEE come from the germline V gene. V shed 4 bases and J 7 bases; nucleotides not matched to a gene: 8. The CDR3 sequence is 14 residues long. CDR3 region: CASSPTGGSREQYF. The CDR3 DNA sequence: TGTGCCAGCAGCCCGACAGGGGGCTCGAGGGAGCAGTACTTC.

CDR3 residues: CASSLLAGGYNEQFF. CDR3 coding DNA: TGCGCCAGCAGCTTGTTAGCGGGAGGTTACAATGAGCAGTTCTTC. The chain combines TRBV5-1 with TRBJ2-1, with 10 bases fitting TRBD2. This CDR3 has 15 amino acids. The germline V gene has CDR1 SGHRS and CDR2 YFSETQ. The V gene end was trimmed by 1 base and the J gene end by 4 bases; junction bases not matched to a gene: 2.

This clone was observed a single time. The V gene is TRBV5-8, the J gene TRBJ2-7; D is unresolved. The length of the CDR3 is 13 residues. From germline, CDR1 is SGHTS and CDR2 YDEGEE. V was clipped by 1 base and J by 3 bases, with 8 bases between them. This CDR3 is CASSLLFSYEQYF. The CDR3 coding sequence is TGTGCCAGCAGCTTGCTGTTCAGCTACGAGCAGTACTTC.

This clone was observed a handful of times. This sequence joins TRBV28 and TRBJ1-6; the match to TRBD1 covers 9 bases. CDR3 length equals 15 residues. J gave up 9 bases and V 4 bases, and 7 bases lay outside the gene matches. Germline V lookup: CDR1 MDHEN, CDR2 SYDVKM. The CDR3 loop is CASSSPGQGLSPLHF. The DNA for the CDR3 is TGTGCCAGCAGTTCGCCGGGACAGGGTCTTTCACCCCTCCACTTT. The full variable domain, in which reference TRBV28 and TRBJ1-6 provide the parts outside the CDR3, is DVKVTQSSRYLVKRTGEKVFLECVQDMDHENMFWYRQDPGLGLRLIYFSYDVKMKEKGDIPEGYSVSREKKERFSLILESASTNQTSMYLCASSSPGQGLSPLHFGNGTRLTVT.

This sequence joins TRBV7-2 and TRBJ2-4, with a tentative D call TRBD2 (5 bases). The CDR3 length is 14 residues. Germline CDR1 reads SGHTA; CDR2 reads FQGNSA. V was cut by 1 base and J by 8 bases, with 12 bases left in between. The CDR3 loop is CASSLGRAMDIQYF. CDR3 in DNA: TGTGCCAGCAGCTTAGGGCGGGCCATGGACATTCAGTACTTC.

This clone showed up just once. The chain links TRBV7-8 to TRBJ2-1; TRBD2 matches 15 bases. The CDR3 totals 18 residues. V dropped 3 bases and J dropped 10; count of bases not matched to a gene: 13. The V gene's germline CDR1 is SGHVS and CDR2 FQNEAQ. CDR3 sequence reads: CASSFTRTSGRAVREQFF. The CDR3 region has the DNA TGTGCCAGCAGCTTTACGAGGACTAGCGGGAGGGCCGTCCGCGAGCAGTTCTTC. The full variable domain, rest sourced from reference TRBV7-8 and TRBJ2-1, is GAGVSQSPRYKVAKRGQDVALRCDPISGHVSLFWYQQALGQGPEFLTYFQNEAQLDKSGLPSDRFFAERPEGSVSTLKIQRTQQEDSAVYLCASSFTRTSGRAVREQFFGPGTRLTVL.

V and J are TRBV2 and TRBJ2-5; 13 bases agree with TRBD2. The CDR3 contains 15 residues. Looked up from germline, CDR1 is SNHLY and CDR2 is FYNNEI. V shed 5 bases, J shed 2 bases, and the junction held 2 bases outside the gene matches. As DNA, the CDR3 is TGTGCCAGCAGTATACTAGCGGGAGGGCAAGAGACCCAGTACTTC. This sequence encodes CASSILAGGQETQYF. Supplemented by reference TRBV2 and TRBJ2-5, the full variable domain reads EPEVTQTPSHQVTQMGQEVILRCVPISNHLYFYWYRQILGQKVEFLVSFYNNEISEKSEIFDDQFSVERPDGSNFTLKIRSTKLEDSAMYFCASSILAGGQETQYFGPGTRLLVL.

This sequence joins TRBV12-3 or TRBV12-4 and TRBJ1-1; D is ambiguous. This CDR3 has 13 amino acids. V was trimmed by 3 bases and J by 1 base, leaving 6 bases between them. CDR3 DNA: TGTGCCAGCAGTTTGGCAGGGAACACTGAAGCTTTCTTT. It encodes CASSLAGNTEAFF.

Here the CDR3 reads CASSPVAVSYYEQYF. The DNA for the CDR3 is TGTGCCAGCAGCCCCGTGGCGGTAAGCTACTACGAGCAGTACTTC. V gene TRBV7-2 combines with J gene TRBJ2-7; D not resolved. The CDR3 consists of 15 residues. The V gene's germline CDR1 is SGHTA and CDR2 FQGNSA. The V end was cut by 5 bases, the J end by 3 bases, with 17 bases between. The full variable domain, its missing parts supplied by reference TRBV7-2 and TRBJ2-7, is GAGVSQSPSNKVTEKGKDVELRCDPISGHTALYWYRQSLGQGLEFLIYFQGNSAPDKSGLPSDRFSAERTGGSVSTLTIQRTQQEDSAVYLCASSPVAVSYYEQYFGPGTRLTVT.

V and J are TRBV4-2 and TRBJ2-2; tentatively, D is TRBD1 (6 bases). The CDR3 extends over 15 amino acids. With 0 bases removed from V and 8 bases from J, the gap between germline ends came to 13 bases. Germline values: CDR1 LGHNA, CDR2 YNFKEQ. The CDR3 sequence is CASSQDEDSRGELFF. DNA of the CDR3: TGTGCCAGCAGCCAAGATGAGGACAGTCGGGGGGAGCTGTTTTTT.

The CDR3 spells CASSVTPGLAGNTGELFF. The CDR3 region has the DNA TGTGCCAGCAGCGTTACTCCGGGACTAGCGGGTAACACCGGGGAGCTGTTTTTT. The chain uses TRBV9 and TRBJ2-2, with 12 bases fitting TRBD2. The V segment lost 2 bases and the J segment 2 bases; nucleotides outside the gene matches: 7. CDR1 and CDR2 from the germline V gene are SGDLS and YYNGEE. This CDR3 region has 18 residues.

The rearrangement links TRBV27 to TRBJ1-2; the D is unclear. CDR3 length: 13 residues. Germline V gene data show CDR1 as MNHEY and CDR2 as SMNVEV (reference sequence). V was trimmed by 3 bases and J by 6 bases, leaving 11 bases between them. DNA of the CDR3: TGTGCCAGCAGTTTGACAACAGCCCATGGCTACACCTTC. Protein: CASSLTTAHGYTF.

CDR3 coding DNA: TGTGCCAGCAGCCAAGGCACAGGGGGCGACTATGGCTACACCTTC. Translation gives CASSQGTGGDYGYTF. The chain is built from TRBV4-2 and TRBJ1-2; 9 bases fit TRBD1. J gave up 3 bases and V 1 base, and 3 bases lay outside the gene matches. Looked up from germline, CDR1 is LGHNA and CDR2 is YNFKEQ. This CDR3 is built from 15 residues.

In DNA form, the CDR3 reads TGTGCCAGCAGCCAAGCGGAGCTCTACGAGCAGTACTTC. Translating it yields CASSQAELYEQYF. This sequence joins TRBV14 and TRBJ2-7; no firm D call. Per the germline V gene, CDR1 is SGHDN and CDR2 is FVKESK. CDR3 length equals 13 residues. Trimming took 1 base from V and 3 from J, leaving 7 bases between them.

This clone was seen only a few times. The chain employs TRBV30 and TRBJ1-3; the D is unclear. Per the germline V gene, CDR1 is GTSNPN and CDR2 is SVGIG (reference sequence). The CDR3 loop spans 14 amino acids. Trimming pared 0 bases from V and 0 bases from J, leaving 6 bases between. The CDR3 here is CAWSVESSGNTIYF. CDR3 sequence (DNA): TGTGCCTGGAGTGTGGAGAGCTCTGGAAACACCATATATTTT.